What follows are 24 T cell receptor beta chains derived from one specimen sequenced in a study of OX40 agonist ivuxolimab in advanced cancers. The library was generated by the immunoSEQ multiplex PCR assay. This is the immuneACCESS table as TCRdb keeps it, with only in-frame sequences that have V and J called. A part of the clones is gone; compared with another copy, unresolved V genes explain less than half, and the rest is unexplained. The sample table shows just under 85,000 clones, and around 84% are seen once. Jointly, the top ten make up around 7.3% of the sample. Sequenced material: CD4+ or CD8+ T cells sorted from blood, taken in a trial of the OX40 agonist ivuxolimab. The source of these receptors is an adult with an advanced solid tumor such as melanoma, head and neck, liver or kidney cancer.

This clone was recorded a few times. This rearrangement joins TRBV25-1 to TRBJ1-6; tentatively, D is TRBD1 (6 bases). CDR3 length equals 16 residues. Looked up from germline, CDR1 is MGHDK and CDR2 is SYGVNS. Deletions cut 6 bases from V and 7 bases from J, with 19 bases between. Here the CDR3 DNA reads TGTGCCAGCAGCCCCGGAGTGGGACAACGCAATTCACCCCTCCACTTT. Translation gives CASSPGVGQRNSPLHF.

This clone was seen only once. This chain connects TRBV9 to TRBJ2-1, with 10 nucleotides matching TRBD2. The CDR3 is 18 amino acids. The V segment lost 2 bases and the J segment 9 bases; nucleotides outside the gene matches: 17. CDR1 and CDR2 (germline): SGDLS, YYNGEE. CDR3 DNA: TGTGCCAGCAGCGTTTCCCGGAGGGTAGCGGGAGGTGCCAGTGAGCAGTTCTTC. Translation gives CASSVSRRVAGGASEQFF.

The chain has TRBV7-8 and TRBJ1-1, with TRBD1 matching 7 bases. Looked up from germline, CDR1 is SGHVS and CDR2 is FQNEAQ. The CDR3 is 16 residues long. Trimming at V came to 2 bases and at J to 2 bases, leaving 8 bases not matched to a gene. CDR3 sequence: CASSLLAGGFNTEAFF. The CDR3 DNA reads as TGTGCCAGCAGCTTATTAGCAGGGGGATTTAACACTGAAGCTTTCTTT.

This clone was observed a single time. The chain couples TRBV11-2 to TRBJ2-5; 12 bases map to TRBD2. V shed 5 bases and J 5 bases; nucleotides not matched to a gene: 12. The CDR3 spans 17 residues. Germline V gene sequence: CDR1 SGHAT, CDR2 FQNNGV. For the CDR3, the DNA is TGTGCCAGCAGCCCCAGACTAGCGGGAGTTCTCGGGGAGACCCAGTACTTC. This gives the protein CASSPRLAGVLGETQYF.

This rearrangement joins TRBV7-9 to TRBJ2-1; 10 bases line up with TRBD2. There are 18 residues in the CDR3. The V gene end was trimmed by 8 bases and the J gene end by 5 bases; junction bases not matched to a gene: 18. Per germline, CDR1 SEHNR and CDR2 FQNEAQ (reference sequence). This CDR3 reads CASSILRASGRLDNEQFF. The CDR3 DNA sequence: TGTGCCAGCTCAATCCTCCGGGCTAGCGGGAGACTTGACAATGAGCAGTTCTTC.

The chain links TRBV5-4 to TRBJ2-1; possibly TRBD1 for D (5 bases). Germline assignment: CDR1 SGHNT and CDR2 YYREEE (reference sequence). The CDR3 consists of 13 residues. V dropped 6 bases and J dropped 7 bases, with 14 bases sitting between them. CDR3 residues: CASTQRGRNEQFF. CDR3 coding DNA: TGTGCCAGCACCCAAAGGGGTCGGAATGAGCAGTTCTTC.

The chain has TRBV30 and TRBJ1-2; 10 bases align to TRBD1. V lost 8 bases to trimming and J lost 8 bases; unmatched junction nucleotides: 14. The CDR3 runs to 14 residues. Looked up from germline, CDR1 is GTSNPN and CDR2 is SVGIG (reference sequence). The CDR3 coding sequence is TGTGCCACACACAGACGGACAGGGGGAGAGGGCTACACCTTC. This gives the protein CATHRRTGGEGYTF.

The V gene is TRBV6-5, the J gene TRBJ2-7; 7 positions match TRBD1. CDR1 MNHEY and CDR2 SVGAGI come from the germline V gene. The CDR3 has 13 amino acids. Trimming took 5 bases from V and 1 from J; bases not matched to a gene: 2. The CDR3 bases are TGTGCCAGCAGTACAGGGGCTTCCTACGAGCAGTACTTC. This translates into CASSTGASYEQYF.

The table lists this clone with many counts. The chain uses TRBV6-1 and TRBJ2-7, with 11 positions matching TRBD1. Trimming at V came to 7 bases and at J to 3 bases, leaving 5 bases not matched to a gene. The CDR3 has 14 amino acids. Germline loops: CDR1 MNHNS, CDR2 SASEGT. The CDR3: CASTRTGGNYEQYF. The CDR3 region has the DNA TGTGCCAGCACCAGGACAGGGGGCAACTACGAGCAGTACTTC.

The chain couples TRBV6-5 to TRBJ2-3; TRBD2 aligns across 11 bases. Germline values: CDR1 MNHEY, CDR2 SVGAGI. The V and J ends lost 4 bases and 2 bases, in that order; junction bases with no gene match: 2. The CDR3 covers 15 residues. The CDR3 DNA reads TGTGCCAGCAGTTTAGCGGGGGGGATCACAGATACGCAGTATTTT. Protein sequence: CASSLAGGITDTQYF.

The rearrangement joins TRBV29-1 to TRBJ1-1, with TRBD1 matching 10 bases. With V trimmed by 7 bases and J by 6 bases, 5 bases remained unmatched. Germline V lookup: CDR1 SQVTM, CDR2 ANQGSEA. The CDR3 consists of 12 residues. The CDR3 DNA is TGCAGCGCCCGACAGGGGGCGCCTGAAGCTTTCTTT. It specifies CSARQGAPEAFF.

V and J are TRBV7-2 and TRBJ2-3; 12 bases are a match to TRBD2. V dropped 5 bases and J dropped 11; count of bases not matched to a gene: 14. Germline values: CDR1 SGHTA, CDR2 FQGNSA. The CDR3 is made up of 16 amino acids. This CDR3 reads CASSPHGASGRDLQYF. CDR3 nucleotide sequence: TGTGCCAGCAGCCCCCACGGGGCTAGCGGGAGGGACTTGCAGTATTTT. The full variable domain, with the rest looked up from reference TRBV7-2 and TRBJ2-3, is GAGVSQSPSNKVTEKGKDVELRCDPISGHTALYWYRQSLGQGLEFLIYFQGNSAPDKSGLPSDRFSAERTGGSVSTLTIQRTQQEDSAVYLCASSPHGASGRDLQYFGPGTRLTVL.

This chain uses TRBV19 with TRBJ2-4; 8 positions agree with TRBD1. V gave up 5 bases and J gave up 1 base; unmatched junction bases: 10. This CDR3 is 17 amino acids long. Germline V gene sequence: CDR1 LNHDA, CDR2 SQIVND (reference sequence). CDR3 loop: CASSWAGGGWAKNIQYF. CDR3 DNA: TGTGCCAGTAGTTGGGCAGGGGGCGGTTGGGCCAAAAACATTCAGTACTTC. Combining the CDR3 with reference TRBV19 and TRBJ2-4 gives the whole variable domain DGGITQSPKYLFRKEGQNVTLSCEQNLNHDAMYWYRQDPGQGLRLIYYSQIVNDFQKGDIAEGYSVSREKKESFPLTVTSAQKNPTAFYLCASSWAGGGWAKNIQYFGAGTRLSVL.

The chain couples TRBV7-3 to TRBJ2-1; 14 bases fit TRBD2. From germline, CDR1 is SGHTA and CDR2 FQGTGA. The CDR3 is made up of 16 amino acids. The J segment lost 7 bases and the V segment lost 5 bases, leaving 7 bases of the junction unmatched. The CDR3 reads CASSVVGTSGRNEQFF. The CDR3 region has the DNA TGTGCCAGCAGCGTGGTAGGGACTAGCGGGAGAAATGAGCAGTTCTTC. Full variable domain (remainder filled in from reference TRBV7-3 and TRBJ2-1): GAGVSQTPSNKVTEKGKYVELRCDPISGHTALYWYRQSLGQGPEFLIYFQGTGAADDSGLPNDRFFAVRPEGSVSTLKIQRTERGDSAVYLCASSVVGTSGRNEQFFGPGTRLTVL.

This clone was counted only a few times. The CDR3 region has the DNA TGTGCCAGCAGCCGTCGACTAGCGGGAGATCTAGAGACCCAGTACTTC. Residues: CASSRRLAGDLETQYF. The V call is TRBV14, the J call TRBJ2-5, with 12 positions matching TRBD2. The V gene end was trimmed by 4 bases and the J gene end by 4 bases; junction bases not matched to a gene: 7. Germline assignment: CDR1 SGHDN and CDR2 FVKESK. The CDR3 totals 16 residues.

The gene calls are TRBV6-1 and TRBJ1-2, with 7 bases lining up with TRBD1. This CDR3 is built from 13 residues. Trimming took 6 bases from V and 8 from J; bases not matched to a gene: 9. The germline gives CDR1 MNHNS, CDR2 SASEGT. In DNA, the CDR3 is TGTGCCAGCAGGAAGGGACAGTCCTTAGGCTACACCTTC. It yields the protein CASRKGQSLGYTF.

The rearrangement links TRBV7-3 to TRBJ1-6; TRBD1 matches at 8 bases. With 5 bases clipped from V and 14 bases from J, the junction kept 14 bases outside the gene matches. In germline, CDR1 is SGHTA, CDR2 FQGTGA. This CDR3 comprises 15 residues. In nucleotides, the CDR3 is TGTGCCAGCAGCACGACAGGGGCGAAAAGTGGGGCCCTCCACTTT. Its protein product is CASSTTGAKSGALHF.

The V and J genes are TRBV5-6 and TRBJ2-7, with D uncertain. This CDR3 has 13 residues. V lost 0 bases to trimming and J lost 3 bases, with 7 bases between them. CDR1 and CDR2 from the germline V gene are SGHDT and YYEEEE. The CDR3 is CASSLGHLYEQYF. CDR3 in DNA: TGTGCCAGCAGCTTGGGCCACCTCTACGAGCAGTACTTC.

This rearrangement joins TRBV25-1 to TRBJ2-5; D not certain. Germline loops: CDR1 MGHDK, CDR2 SYGVNS. The V end was cut by 0 bases, the J end by 7 bases, with 9 bases between. The CDR3 runs 13 residues. CDR3 region: CASSEYGLPTQYF. DNA for the CDR3: TGTGCCAGCAGTGAATACGGCCTCCCGACCCAGTACTTC.

This chain connects TRBV13 to TRBJ1-5; no clear D gene. The germline V gene encodes CDR1 PRHDT and CDR2 FYEKMQ (reference sequence). Trimming took off 0 bases at V and 2 bases at J, with 8 bases between the two ends. The CDR3 runs 15 residues. The CDR3 region is CASSLGAAGNQPQHF. In nucleotides, the CDR3 is TGTGCCAGCAGCTTAGGGGCCGCGGGCAATCAGCCCCAGCATTTT.

The V gene is TRBV5-1, the J gene TRBJ1-6, with a tentative D call TRBD1 (5 bases). Germline-derived CDR1 and CDR2 are SGHRS and YFSETQ. The V end lost 3 bases, the J end lost 6 bases, and 7 bases lay between the germline ends. The CDR3 consists of 13 residues. In DNA form, the CDR3 reads TGCGCCAGCAGCTGGGACGGTAATTCACCCCTCCACTTT. Amino acids: CASSWDGNSPLHF.

CDR3 coding DNA: TGTGCCAGCAGTACCGGGACAGGTGAGGGCTACGAGCAGTACTTC. Its protein product is CASSTGTGEGYEQYF. V gene TRBV6-5 combines with J gene TRBJ2-7; 8 nucleotides agree with TRBD1. The CDR3 sequence is 15 residues long. V lost 5 bases and J lost 3; bases outside the gene matches: 9. Germline CDR1 reads MNHEY; CDR2 reads SVGAGI.

The chain carries TRBV5-5 and TRBJ2-7, with D possibly matching TRBD2 (5 bases). Trimming left V 4 bases short and J 3 bases short, with 14 bases between. There are 14 residues in the CDR3. CDR1 is SGHKS and CDR2 is YYEKEE in the germline V gene (reference sequence). CDR3 sequence: CASSMADGGYEQYF. Here the CDR3 DNA reads TGTGCCAGCAGCATGGCGGACGGAGGCTACGAGCAGTACTTC.

The CDR3 nucleotides are TGTGCCAGCTCCCAGATGACGTCTACCGCCACAGATACGCAGTATTTT. Its protein product is CASSQMTSTATDTQYF. The gene calls are TRBV18 and TRBJ2-3; D is uncertain. Trimming shortened V by 6 bases and J by 2 bases, and 18 bases separated the two germline ends. In germline, CDR1 is KGHSH, CDR2 LQKENI. The CDR3 is 16 residues long.